This T cell receptor (beta chain) stems from a study of blood T cell repertoires in COVID-19. Study-wide background: T cells, B-cell-depleted T cells, or PBMCs supplied cDNA or gDNA.

Assay: immunoSEQ multiplex PCR; the TCRdb copy retains only in-frame clones and omits some. Of tens of thousands of clones in the sample, roughly four fifths are singletons; the top ten hold 4.5% to 5.5%. This CDR3 is built from 14 residues. The ends were cut back, 2 bases at V and 5 bases at J, with 12 bases in the middle. Germline assignment: CDR1 SGHAT and CDR2 FQNNGV. The source is a man aged 80 or over with COVID-19, enrolled during active disease. The sequenced material came from peripheral blood. This chain links TRBV11-2 with TRBJ1-1; tentative D call: TRBD1 (6 bases). This chain's CDR3 is CASSLLGGGTEAFF. The CDR3 region has the DNA TGTGCCAGCAGCTTACTTGGGGGCGGGACTGAAGCTTTCTTT.